The entry that follows covers one T cell receptor beta chain sequence. CDR3 size: 16 residues. Trimming took off 5 bases at V and 7 bases at J, with 23 bases between the two ends. Germline V gives CDR1 MDHEN, CDR2 SYDVKM. These data are taken from a study of blood T cell repertoires in COVID-19. Study-level information: Specimens from acute and convalescent COVID-19 originated in the United States, Italy and Spain. T cells, B-cell-depleted T cells, or PBMCs supplied cDNA or gDNA.

Under the authors' procedure: Amplification from reference gene primers served as the basis for estimated nucleated cell counts. Sequencing used immunoSEQ multiplex PCR; TCRdb keeps in-frame clones, though not all of them. V, J and clone size are taken as reported in that table, and D and trimming were inferred from the DNA itself. The sample has under 80,000 clones; around 80% are singletons. The sequencing input was peripheral blood. This TCR was recovered from a human donor in a cohort sampled during active COVID-19. This chain joins TRBV28 and TRBJ2-5; D is perhaps TRBD1 (5 bases). The CDR3 DNA reads as TGTGCCAGCAGTCCGTCTCAGGGCGCCCGGGTCTGGACCCAGTACTTC. Encoded protein: CASSPSQGARVWTQYF.